The source of this T cell receptor beta chain is a study of T-cell memory formation after mild COVID-19. This clonotype appeared a few times. With constant-segment primers, 5'RACE yielded cDNA libraries of TCR alpha and TCR beta that carried sample barcodes and UMIs. TCRdb fed the 5' RACE reads into MiXCR, producing one record per CDR3 protein. The table lists tens of thousands of distinct CDR3 sequences, around a fifth of them singletons. The origin of this receptor is an adult who had mild COVID-19 (a few samples of this study predate the infection). Cell type and time point are not known. The sample comprised PBMCs or a T cell subset sorted from them (not recorded which).

The CDR3 here is CASSLPRTGGWTEAFF. CDR3 nucleotides: TGCGCCAGCAGCTTACCACGGACAGGGGGATGGACTGAAGCTTTCTTT. V is TRBV5-1 and J is TRBJ1-1; 10 nucleotides match TRBD1. The CDR3 totals 16 residues. CDR1 and CDR2 from the germline V gene are SGHRS and YFSETQ. The junction had 9 bases not matched to a gene; V was cut back by 2 bases and J by 5 bases.